These 26 T cell receptor beta chains came from one sample sequenced in a study of cytomegalovirus exposure and HLA in healthy donors. 13 Jbeta primers and 60 Vbeta primers were used for the PCR. Some clones are missing from TCRdb's copy, which holds only in-frame ones; the method was immunoSEQ multiplex PCR. The sample consists of 120,000 to 150,000 clones, over 75% of them appearing once. The sample consisted of PBMCs. Every receptor here comes from a man aged 25-45 years in good health and CMV-seronegative.

The gene calls are TRBV2 and TRBJ1-4, with TRBD1 identical over 7 bases. V shed 4 bases, J shed 0 bases, and the junction held 2 bases outside the gene matches. CDR1 is SNHLY and CDR2 is FYNNEI in the germline V gene. CDR3 size: 15 residues. As DNA, the CDR3 is TGTGCCAGCAGTGTCGGGACAGCAACTAATGAAAAACTGTTTTTT. Protein sequence: CASSVGTATNEKLFF.

The rearrangement joins TRBV10-2 to TRBJ2-2; D is possibly TRBD1 (5 bases). The CDR3 has 15 residues. Germline V gives CDR1 WSHSY, CDR2 SAAADI. V lost 7 bases and J 1 base, leaving 13 bases between the germline ends. The CDR3 region is CASTKSQGNTGELFF. As DNA, the CDR3 is TGCGCCAGCACTAAAAGCCAGGGGAACACCGGGGAGCTGTTTTTT.

Points on this clone: The junction does not match germline at one end; this may be a read error. CDR3 DNA: TGTGCCAGCAGTTACTCGTCAGGAAGCAATCAGCCCCAGAATTTT. Protein: CASSYSSGSNQPQNF. This chain connects TRBV6-5 to TRBJ1-5; the D is unclear. Germline CDR1 MNHEY, CDR2 SVGAGI. This CDR3 has 15 residues.

V is TRBV4-1 and J is TRBJ2-2; 11 bases fit TRBD2. Trimming at V came to 4 bases and at J to 4 bases, leaving 2 bases not matched to a gene. CDR3 length: 15 amino acids. Per the germline V gene, CDR1 is MGHRA and CDR2 is YSYEKL. DNA of the CDR3: TGCGCCAGCAGCCCAACTAGCGGGAGCACCGGGGAGCTGTTTTTT. Its protein is CASSPTSGSTGELFF.

The V gene is TRBV6-5, the J gene TRBJ1-1, with unresolved D. The CDR3 consists of 15 residues. V dropped 0 bases and J dropped 6 bases, with 14 bases sitting between them. The germline CDR1 and CDR2 sequences are MNHEY and SVGAGI. This chain's CDR3 is CASSYSFPPQAEAFF. Here the CDR3 DNA reads TGTGCCAGCAGTTACTCGTTTCCCCCCCAGGCTGAAGCTTTCTTT.

The rearrangement joins TRBV15 to TRBJ2-3; 7 bases align to TRBD1. With V trimmed by 5 bases and J by 4 bases, 12 bases remained unmatched. The CDR3 extends over 16 amino acids. Germline V gene lookup returns CDR1 LNHNV and CDR2 YYDKDF (reference sequence). CDR3: CATSVTSTGFADTQYF. The CDR3 DNA sequence: TGTGCCACCAGCGTCACCTCGACAGGGTTCGCAGATACGCAGTATTTT.

The chain joins TRBV12-5 to TRBJ2-7, with 10 bases fitting TRBD1. CDR1 and CDR2 from the germline V gene are LGHNT and FRNRAP. Unmatched junction bases numbered 8, after V lost 7 bases and J lost 5 bases. This CDR3 is 14 amino acids long. The CDR3 reads CASAEGQGFHEQYF. The CDR3 DNA sequence: TGTGCTAGTGCCGAGGGACAGGGGTTCCACGAGCAGTACTTC.

This chain joins TRBV4-1 and TRBJ2-7, with 8 nucleotides matching TRBD2. Per the germline V gene, CDR1 is MGHRA and CDR2 is YSYEKL. This CDR3 spans 17 amino acids. J was trimmed by 4 bases and V by 5 bases; bases with no gene match: 16. CDR3: CASSFLSGSTISYEQYF. CDR3 nucleotides: TGCGCCAGCAGCTTCCTGAGCGGGAGTACTATATCGTACGAGCAGTACTTC.

The chain links TRBV4-1 to TRBJ1-1; 9 nucleotides line up with TRBD1. The length of the CDR3 is 15 residues. CDR1 MGHRA and CDR2 YSYEKL come from the germline V gene. The V gene end was trimmed by 1 base and the J gene end by 4 bases; junction bases not matched to a gene: 4. CDR3 coding DNA: TGCGCCAGCAGCCAAGTGGGACAGGGCCTCACTGAAGCTTTCTTT. As protein: CASSQVGQGLTEAFF.

The V gene is TRBV5-1, the J gene TRBJ2-5; 8 bases match TRBD1. The CDR3 totals 16 residues. Trimming removed 4 bases from V and 2 bases from J; junction bases left unmatched: 10. Germline loops: CDR1 SGHRS, CDR2 YFSETQ. The CDR3 DNA is TGCGCCAGCAGCCCCGAGGACAGGGCTGGACAAGAGACCCAGTACTTC. Translated, it gives CASSPEDRAGQETQYF. The full variable domain, its missing parts supplied by reference TRBV5-1 and TRBJ2-5, is KAGVTQTPRYLIKTRGQQVTLSCSPISGHRSVSWYQQTPGQGLQFLFEYFSETQRNKGNFPGRFSGRQFSNSRSEMNVSTLELGDSALYLCASSPEDRAGQETQYFGPGTRLLVL.

The chain recombines TRBV5-1 with TRBJ1-1, with D maybe TRBD1 (5 bases). Per germline, CDR1 SGHRS and CDR2 YFSETQ. Trimming took off 8 bases at V and 7 bases at J, with 18 bases between the two ends. This CDR3 is built from 13 residues. CDR3 sequence (DNA): TGCGCCAGTAACAGTGGTCTGGGGGGTGAAGCTTTCTTT. Residues: CASNSGLGGEAFF. The full variable domain, in which reference TRBV5-1 and TRBJ1-1 provide the parts outside the CDR3, is KAGVTQTPRYLIKTRGQQVTLSCSPISGHRSVSWYQQTPGQGLQFLFEYFSETQRNKGNFPGRFSGRQFSNSRSEMNVSTLELGDSALYLCASNSGLGGEAFFGQGTRLTVV.

The V gene is TRBV28, the J gene TRBJ2-1; tentatively, D is TRBD1 (5 bases). V was clipped by 1 base and J by 7 bases, with 11 bases between them. Germline assignment: CDR1 MDHEN and CDR2 SYDVKM. This CDR3 is built from 14 residues. The DNA of the CDR3 is TGTGCCAGCAGTTTATTACAGCAGGGAAATGAGCAGTTCTTC. Translation gives CASSLLQQGNEQFF.

The rearrangement links TRBV2 to TRBJ1-5; D unclear. V shed 7 bases and J shed 7 bases, with 11 bases lying between them. Germline V CDR1 and CDR2: SNHLY, FYNNEI. The CDR3 extends over 12 amino acids. DNA of the CDR3: TGTGCCAGCAACCAGGACTGGCAGCCCCAGCATTTT. Its protein product is CASNQDWQPQHF.

This clone has just a few counts. This chain links TRBV4-1 with TRBJ1-3, with 7 bases aligning to TRBD1. Per the germline V gene, CDR1 is MGHRA and CDR2 is YSYEKL. J gave up 4 bases and V 1 base, and 1 base lay outside the gene matches. There are 14 residues in the CDR3. Written as DNA, the CDR3 is TGCGCCAGCAGCCAAGGGACAGGAGGAAACACCATATATTTT. Protein product: CASSQGTGGNTIYF.

The chain is built from TRBV2 and TRBJ2-4; 7 bases agree with TRBD1. Germline lookup yields CDR1 SNHLY and CDR2 FYNNEI. The CDR3 loop spans 14 amino acids. The V segment lost 4 bases and the J segment 7 bases; nucleotides outside the gene matches: 7. Written as DNA, the CDR3 is TGTGCCAGCAGTGGAGGACAGGCCCTCAACATTCAGTACTTC. As protein: CASSGGQALNIQYF.

The chain couples TRBV7-9 to TRBJ2-4; TRBD2 might be the D (6 bases). Looked up from germline, CDR1 is SEHNR and CDR2 is FQNEAQ (reference sequence). This CDR3 has 17 residues. Trimming stripped 1 base from V and 5 bases from J, with 18 bases between. CDR3 sequence reads: CASSLVPSGRDQNIQYF. The CDR3, as DNA: TGTGCCAGCAGCTTAGTCCCGTCGGGGCGGGACCAAAACATTCAGTACTTC.

This chain's CDR3 is CASSYSGGVTGELFF. Written as DNA, the CDR3 is TGTGCCAGCAGTTACTCTGGGGGGGTCACCGGGGAGCTGTTTTTT. The chain is built from TRBV6-5 and TRBJ2-2; 7 bases align to TRBD2. The ends lost 0 bases at V and 4 bases at J; junction bases unmatched: 2. The CDR3 is made up of 15 amino acids. Germline assignment: CDR1 MNHEY and CDR2 SVGAGI.

The rearrangement links TRBV5-1 to TRBJ2-5; 8 nucleotides agree with TRBD1. V gave up 1 base and J gave up 4 bases; unmatched junction bases: 3. This CDR3 region has 14 residues. Germline-derived CDR1 and CDR2 are SGHRS and YFSETQ. CDR3 in amino acids: CASSLTGGRETQYF. In DNA, the CDR3 is TGCGCCAGCAGCTTGACAGGGGGTAGAGAGACCCAGTACTTC.

The chain couples TRBV5-1 to TRBJ1-5; the match to TRBD1 covers 7 bases. V was pared by 4 bases and J by 5 bases, with 6 bases of the junction left unmatched. The CDR3 contains 14 residues. Germline loops: CDR1 SGHRS, CDR2 YFSETQ. CDR3 loop: CASSPRGDDQPQHF. For the CDR3, the DNA is TGCGCCAGCAGCCCCAGGGGGGATGATCAGCCCCAGCATTTT.

CDR3 sequence (DNA): TGTGCCAGCGCCTTTCTAAGGGGTAGCGGAGAGTCCACCTACGAGCAGTACTTC. This encodes CASAFLRGSGESTYEQYF. The V call is TRBV27, the J call TRBJ2-7; D is possibly TRBD2 (6 bases). Germline V gene lookup returns CDR1 MNHEY and CDR2 SMNVEV (reference sequence). V was pared by 8 bases and J by 2 bases, with 28 bases between. This CDR3 has 18 residues.

The CDR3 is CASSRSGRGYTNYGYTF. In DNA form, the CDR3 reads TGTGCCAGCAGCCGCTCGGGACGGGGGTATACTAACTATGGCTACACCTTC. The V call is TRBV7-9, the J call TRBJ1-2; the D gene is possibly TRBD1 (5 bases). V was clipped by 5 bases and J by 0 bases, with 19 bases between them. This CDR3 region has 17 residues. Germline values: CDR1 SEHNR, CDR2 FQNEAQ (reference sequence). Using reference TRBV7-9 and TRBJ1-2 for the parts outside the CDR3, the full variable domain is DTGVSQNPRHKITKRGQNVTFRCDPISEHNRLYWYRQTLGQGPEFLTYFQNEAQLEKSRLLSDRFSAERPKGSFSTLEIQRTEQGDSAMYLCASSRSGRGYTNYGYTFGSGTRLTVV.

The J gene is TRBJ2-7, the V gene TRBV6-5; D perhaps matches TRBD1 (5 bases). CDR1 is MNHEY and CDR2 is SVGAGI in the germline V gene. The CDR3 length is 14 residues. Trimming shortened V by 6 bases and J by 1 base, and 13 bases separated the two germline ends. CDR3 sequence: CASSRNTGSYEQYF. As DNA, the CDR3 is TGTGCCAGCAGCCGAAATACAGGTTCCTACGAGCAGTACTTC.

This clone was seen only a few times. The V gene is TRBV4-1, the J gene TRBJ2-3; the D is unclear. The V end lost 0 bases, the J end lost 3 bases, and 4 bases lay between the germline ends. CDR1 is MGHRA, CDR2 YSYEKL, per germline. The CDR3 has 13 amino acids. In nucleotides, the CDR3 is TGCGCCAGCAGCCAAGATTTAACAGATACGCAGTATTTT. It specifies CASSQDLTDTQYF.

This chain connects TRBV28 to TRBJ1-1; 8 bases are a match to TRBD1. Germline CDR1 and CDR2: MDHEN and SYDVKM. With V trimmed by 5 bases and J by 2 bases, 7 bases remained unmatched. This CDR3 spans 15 amino acids. The CDR3 bases are TGTGCCAGCAGTCCGGGACAGGCACCCAACACTGAAGCTTTCTTT. The encoded protein is CASSPGQAPNTEAFF.

The chain has TRBV5-6 and TRBJ2-5, with D possibly matching TRBD2 (5 bases). V was pared by 0 bases and J by 11 bases, with 11 bases between. Germline CDR1 reads SGHDT; CDR2 reads YYEEEE. The CDR3 is 12 amino acids. The CDR3 coding sequence is TGTGCCAGCAGCTTGGGCCGGGGAGAGCAGTACTTC. Protein sequence: CASSLGRGEQYF. Complete variable domain (other parts from reference TRBV5-6 and TRBJ2-5): DAGVTQSPTHLIKTRGQQVTLRCSPKSGHDTVSWYQQALGQGPQFIFQYYEEEERQRGNFPDRFSGHQFPNYSSELNVNALLLGDSALYLCASSLGRGEQYFGPGTRLLVL.

The V and J genes are TRBV28 and TRBJ2-5; D perhaps matches TRBD2 (6 bases). CDR3 length equals 16 residues. V was trimmed by 5 bases and J by 0 bases, leaving 16 bases between them. Germline lookup yields CDR1 MDHEN and CDR2 SYDVKM. CDR3 in DNA: TGTGCCAGCAGTCCCTCCGGTGGGGGGTACCAAGAGACCCAGTACTTC. Amino acid sequence: CASSPSGGGYQETQYF. The variable domain in full, completed from reference TRBV28 and TRBJ2-5, reads DVKVTQSSRYLVKRTGEKVFLECVQDMDHENMFWYRQDPGLGLRLIYFSYDVKMKEKGDIPEGYSVSREKKERFSLILESASTNQTSMYLCASSPSGGGYQETQYFGPGTRLLVL.